The 28 T cell receptor beta chains below were found in one sample sequenced in a study of blood T cell repertoires in COVID-19. Some clones are missing from TCRdb's copy, which holds only in-frame ones; the method was immunoSEQ multiplex PCR. This table has roughly 180,000 clones, 80% to 90% appearing once. The sample was peripheral blood. The receptors stem from an elderly woman with COVID-19, enrolled during active disease.

CDR3 amino acids: CASRTAGDTEAFF. CDR3 nucleotide sequence: TGTGCCAGTAGAACAGCAGGGGACACTGAAGCTTTCTTT. The chain carries TRBV19 and TRBJ1-1; possibly TRBD1 for D (6 bases). The V and J ends lost 6 bases and 3 bases respectively, with 11 bases between them. The CDR3 has 13 amino acids. Germline values: CDR1 LNHDA, CDR2 SQIVND (reference sequence).

The chain carries TRBV27 and TRBJ1-6, with 7 positions matching TRBD1. The CDR3 is 12 residues long. Looked up from germline, CDR1 is MNHEY and CDR2 is SMNVEV (reference sequence). J was trimmed by 16 bases and V by 3 bases; bases with no gene match: 6. The CDR3 protein is CASSFLGTELHF. CDR3 sequence (DNA): TGTGCCAGCAGTTTTCTGGGGACAGAGCTCCACTTT.

The rearrangement uses TRBV25-1 and TRBJ2-7, with 7 bases lining up with TRBD2. The CDR3 covers 13 residues. Trimming cost V 0 bases and J 4 bases; bases outside gene matches: 0. In germline, CDR1 is MGHDK, CDR2 SYGVNS. CDR3 loop: CASSEYGGYEQYF. CDR3 sequence (DNA): TGTGCCAGCAGTGAATACGGGGGGTACGAGCAGTACTTC.

In this sample, this clone turned up once. The chain carries TRBV19 and TRBJ2-3; 7 nucleotides line up with TRBD1. CDR3 length equals 14 residues. Germline loops: CDR1 LNHDA, CDR2 SQIVND (reference sequence). The J segment lost 2 bases and the V segment lost 5 bases, leaving 4 bases of the junction unmatched. This CDR3 reads CASSRDSFTDTQYF. The CDR3, as DNA: TGTGCCAGTAGTCGGGACAGCTTCACAGATACGCAGTATTTT.

V gene TRBV7-9 combines with J gene TRBJ1-4; 9 bases are a match to TRBD1. The CDR3 sequence is 15 residues long. The V gene's germline CDR1 is SEHNR and CDR2 FQNEAQ (reference sequence). The V segment lost 7 bases and the J segment 4 bases; nucleotides outside the gene matches: 7. CDR3 DNA: TGTGCCAGCACGCGGACAGGGGCCCTTAATGAAAAACTGTTTTTT. Translating it yields CASTRTGALNEKLFF.

This clone has a handful of counts. The V call is TRBV28, the J call TRBJ2-2; 10 positions agree with TRBD2. The CDR3 contains 17 residues. After removal of 7 bases from V and 5 bases from J, the junction contained 13 bases not matched to a gene. Per germline, CDR1 MDHEN and CDR2 SYDVKM. CDR3 region: CASISGGTPRGTGELFF. The CDR3 DNA reads TGTGCCAGCATTAGCGGGGGGACGCCCCGAGGGACCGGGGAGCTGTTTTTT.

The chain links TRBV19 to TRBJ2-7; 8 nucleotides align to TRBD1. The CDR3 is 13 residues long. V lost 4 bases, J lost 3 bases, and 2 bases stayed unmatched. Germline V CDR1 and CDR2: LNHDA, SQIVND (reference sequence). In DNA, the CDR3 is TGTGCCAGTAGTAGGACAGGGTACTACGAGCAGTACTTC. Translated: CASSRTGYYEQYF.

V and J are TRBV5-6 and TRBJ1-4; D unclear. The CDR3 is 13 residues long. The V end was cut by 7 bases, the J end by 0 bases, with 7 bases between. The V gene's germline CDR1 is SGHDT and CDR2 YYEEEE. CDR3 region: CASGLSTNEKLFF. CDR3 DNA: TGTGCCAGCGGACTGTCAACTAATGAAAAACTGTTTTTT.

V usage is TRBV25-1 and J usage is TRBJ1-1, with TRBD1 matching over 7 bases. This CDR3 is built from 15 residues. With 3 bases clipped from V and 0 bases from J, the junction kept 4 bases outside the gene matches. Per germline, CDR1 MGHDK and CDR2 SYGVNS. CDR3 nucleotides: TGTGCCAGCAGTGACCCGGGACAGATGAACACTGAAGCTTTCTTT. This sequence encodes CASSDPGQMNTEAFF.

The chain recombines TRBV19 with TRBJ2-3; TRBD2 aligns across 7 bases. J lost 3 bases, V lost 1 base, and 4 bases had no gene match. From germline, CDR1 is LNHDA and CDR2 SQIVND (reference sequence). The CDR3 has 15 amino acids. The CDR3 loop reads CASSIVGGKTDTQYF. In DNA form, the CDR3 reads TGTGCCAGTAGTATAGTGGGGGGGAAAACAGATACGCAGTATTTT.

The chain employs TRBV7-9 and TRBJ1-2; TRBD1 aligns across 9 bases. J gave up 8 bases and V 2 bases, and 6 bases lay outside the gene matches. The CDR3 spans 14 residues. Germline CDR1 SEHNR, CDR2 FQNEAQ (reference sequence). DNA of the CDR3: TGTGCCAGCAGCTTATGGGACAGGGTAGGGGGCTACACCTTC. Translation: CASSLWDRVGGYTF.

The chain links TRBV6-6 to TRBJ2-7, with D possibly being TRBD2 (6 bases). This CDR3 is built from 16 residues. V was clipped by 0 bases and J by 3 bases, with 15 bases between them. From germline, CDR1 is MNHNY and CDR2 SVGAGI (reference sequence). The CDR3 reads CASSYSTGDGDYEQYF. CDR3 nucleotide sequence: TGTGCCAGCAGTTACTCGACGGGGGACGGAGACTACGAGCAGTACTTC.

CDR3 DNA sequence: TGTGCCAGCAGCGTACGACAGAGCTATGGCTACACCTTC. Protein product: CASSVRQSYGYTF. The V and J genes are TRBV9 and TRBJ1-2; D is perhaps TRBD1 (5 bases). The length of the CDR3 is 13 residues. Germline V gives CDR1 SGDLS, CDR2 YYNGEE. Trimming left V 1 base short and J 4 bases short, with 8 bases between.

This chain connects TRBV28 to TRBJ2-7; 11 bases map to TRBD1. This CDR3 spans 14 amino acids. Germline V CDR1 and CDR2: MDHEN, SYDVKM. The trim removed 5 bases at V and 6 bases at J, leaving 6 bases unmatched. This CDR3 is CASSQRTGGVEQYF. CDR3 nucleotides: TGTGCCAGCAGTCAGAGGACAGGGGGCGTCGAGCAGTACTTC.

This rearrangement joins TRBV20-1 to TRBJ2-3; D might be TRBD1 (5 bases). This CDR3 comprises 14 residues. The ends were cut back, 3 bases at V and 1 base at J, with 11 bases in the middle. The germline V gene has CDR1 DFQATT and CDR2 SNEGSKA (reference sequence). In DNA form, the CDR3 reads TGCAGTGCTAGTGTCAGGGCCGGCACAGATACGCAGTATTTT. Its protein product is CSASVRAGTDTQYF.

This clone was picked up one time. This rearrangement joins TRBV25-1 to TRBJ2-3; D may be TRBD1 (6 bases). Deletions cut 7 bases from V and 6 bases from J, with 17 bases between. The CDR3 runs 14 residues. Germline assignment: CDR1 MGHDK and CDR2 SYGVNS. The CDR3, as DNA: TGTGCCAGCACTCCGGACAGTTCTAGGGATACGCAGTATTTT. It is translated as CASTPDSSRDTQYF.

This chain uses TRBV5-1 with TRBJ2-1; 11 positions agree with TRBD2. The CDR3 covers 16 residues. After removal of 4 bases from V and 6 bases from J, the junction contained 9 bases not matched to a gene. Germline CDR1 reads SGHRS; CDR2 reads YFSETQ. The DNA for the CDR3 is TGCGCCAGCAGCGGAGCTAGCGGGAGGCCTCTCAATGAGCAGTTCTTC. This encodes CASSGASGRPLNEQFF.

The V and J genes are TRBV6-2 or TRBV6-3 and TRBJ2-5; D perhaps matches TRBD1 (5 bases). V was shortened by 6 bases and J by 0 bases, with 11 bases between the two germline ends. Germline CDR1 and CDR2: MNHEY and SVGEGT. This CDR3 region has 14 residues. The CDR3 spells CASSPGADQETQYF. In nucleotides, the CDR3 is TGTGCCAGCAGCCCTGGGGCGGACCAAGAGACCCAGTACTTC.

V is TRBV27 and J is TRBJ2-1; tentatively, D is TRBD2 (6 bases). Trimming shortened V by 3 bases and J by 7 bases, and 19 bases separated the two germline ends. This CDR3 has 16 residues. Germline lookup yields CDR1 MNHEY and CDR2 SMNVEV (reference sequence). In DNA, the CDR3 is TGTGCCAGCAGTTTCTCGTCGGGACCTAGCGATAATGAGCAGTTCTTC. Translating gives CASSFSSGPSDNEQFF.

The J gene is TRBJ1-6, the V gene TRBV19; no clear D gene. The CDR3 sequence is 13 residues long. V was shortened by 7 bases and J by 9 bases, with 13 bases between the two germline ends. Germline CDR1 and CDR2: LNHDA and SQIVND (reference sequence). CDR3 amino acids: CASTPRGFSPLHF. Here the CDR3 DNA reads TGTGCCAGTACCCCGCGGGGATTTTCACCCCTCCACTTT.

The rearrangement joins TRBV5-4 to TRBJ2-2, with D perhaps TRBD1 (6 bases). Germline CDR1 and CDR2: SGHNT and YYREEE (reference sequence). The germline V and J ends were trimmed by 3 bases and 5 bases, with 17 bases remaining between them. This CDR3 is 16 amino acids long. DNA of the CDR3: TGTGCCAGCAGCTCGTTGGGGGACATTATTACCGGGGAGCTGTTTTTT. Its translation: CASSSLGDIITGELFF.

V usage is TRBV2 and J usage is TRBJ1-1; D unclear. The CDR3 sequence is 14 residues long. CDR1 is SNHLY and CDR2 is FYNNEI in the germline V gene. Trimming removed 1 base from V and 8 bases from J, with 14 bases in between. CDR3 bases: TGTGCCAGCAGTGAAGGGCCGGAGGGAACGGAAGCTTTCTTT. This codes for CASSEGPEGTEAFF.

The chain recombines TRBV12-3 or TRBV12-4 with TRBJ1-2; possible D gene TRBD1, 5 bases. This CDR3 contains 13 residues. Trimming removed 5 bases from V and 4 bases from J, with 11 bases in between. For the CDR3, the DNA is TGTGCCAGCAGTCCTCGGGGGACCTATGGCTACACCTTC. Amino acid sequence: CASSPRGTYGYTF.

The rearrangement uses TRBV27 and TRBJ2-7; TRBD1 agrees at 9 bases. Unmatched junction bases numbered 9, after V lost 6 bases and J lost 3 bases. There are 15 residues in the CDR3. CDR1 is MNHEY, CDR2 SMNVEV, per germline (reference sequence). The CDR3 loop is CASRRPGTGIYEQYF. CDR3 nucleotide sequence: TGTGCCAGCAGAAGACCCGGGACAGGGATCTACGAGCAGTACTTC.

The chain joins TRBV29-1 to TRBJ1-2, with D hard to call. Germline CDR1 reads SQVTM; CDR2 reads ANQGSEA. Trimming removed 6 bases at V and 0 bases at J, with 11 bases between. The CDR3 is 13 residues long. CDR3 DNA: TGCAGCGTGGCTGCAATTGCTAACTATGGCTACACCTTC. Protein product: CSVAAIANYGYTF. Supplemented by reference TRBV29-1 and TRBJ1-2, the full variable domain reads SAVISQKPSRDICQRGTSLTIQCQVDSQVTMMFWYRQQPGQSLTLIATANQGSEATYESGFVIDKFPISRPNLTFSTLTVSNMSPEDSSIYLCSVAAIANYGYTFGSGTRLTVV.

This chain connects TRBV19 to TRBJ2-2; the match to TRBD2 covers 7 bases. Trimming cost V 2 bases and J 6 bases; bases outside gene matches: 3. Germline CDR1 and CDR2: LNHDA and SQIVND (reference sequence). This CDR3 comprises 14 residues. The DNA for the CDR3 is TGTGCCAGTAGTATAACTGGGAGGGCCGGGGAGCTGTTTTTT. Its translation: CASSITGRAGELFF.

This clone turned up a few times. The V and J genes are TRBV6-2 or TRBV6-3 and TRBJ1-1; TRBD1 agrees at 10 bases. The CDR3 sequence is 17 residues long. Germline-derived CDR1 and CDR2 are MNHEY and SVGEGT. V lost 2 bases, J lost 1 base, and 7 bases stayed unmatched. The CDR3 DNA reads as TGTGCCAGCAGTTACCCGACAGGGGGCGTCCAGAACACTGAAGCTTTCTTT. Its protein product is CASSYPTGGVQNTEAFF.

The J gene is TRBJ2-4, the V gene TRBV6-6; D is unclear. The germline V gene has CDR1 MNHNY and CDR2 SVGAGI (reference sequence). There are 12 residues in the CDR3. V was cut by 5 bases and J by 4 bases, with 6 bases left in between. The CDR3 bases are TGTGCCAGCAGTCCCGTAAAAAACATTCAGTACTTC. This sequence encodes CASSPVKNIQYF.